These 2 T cell receptor beta chains were all obtained from the same sample, sequenced in a study of spatial heterogeneity in lung cancer. From the 5' RACE reads, TCRdb called clonotypes with MiXCR, one entry per CDR3 protein. The sample consists of under 20,000 distinct CDR3 sequences, 15% to 20% of them appearing once. Time point here: sample taken at primary tumor resection. The sequenced material consisted of unsorted whole RNA from tumor, nontumor lung or frozen PBMC. The sample in question was PBMCs, obtained at surgery. The receptor source for this set is a male donor with early-stage non-small cell lung cancer.

In this sample, this clonotype turned up many times. V is TRBV6-6 and J is TRBJ1-1; unclear D gene. Germline V gene lookup returns CDR1 MNHNY and CDR2 SVGAGI (reference sequence). The V gene lost 4 bases and the J gene lost 5 bases, with 8 bases spanning the gap. The CDR3 covers 12 residues. This chain's CDR3 is CASSFSDTEAFF. The CDR3 DNA reads as TGTGCCAGCAGTTTTTCCGATACTGAAGCTTTCTTT.

This clonotype was seen many times. V usage is TRBV12-3 or TRBV12-4 and J usage is TRBJ2-1; no definite D call. The ends were cut back, 3 bases at V and 0 bases at J, with 9 bases in the middle. This CDR3 spans 15 amino acids. The CDR3 region is CASSLYASSYNEQFF. In nucleotides, the CDR3 is TGTGCCAGCAGTTTGTATGCGAGCTCCTACAATGAGCAGTTCTTC.